Given below is one TCR beta chain in context. Which antigen it targets is not known. No base-level quality is on record; no much larger clone is a single base apart. This record comes from a study of blood T cell repertoires in COVID-19 (dated by TCRdb to the early 2020s). Broadly, across the study: Samples covering the acute and convalescent phases of COVID-19 were provided by collaborators in the United States, Italy and Spain. Where available, HLA class I and class II types were taken from metadata supplied by the sample provider and were not determined by assay-based typing. Samples were obtained from the ongoing ImmuneRACE study (first 160 participants) and from over 1,000 subjects provided by 6 global collaborators. The repertoires were released in a freely available public database intended as a resource for research on the immune response to SARS-CoV-2. Nearly every sample came with metadata listing a de-identified subject ID, COVID-19 status, age in years and sex. The dataset comprised deeply sampled blood TCRbeta repertoires from subjects exposed to, actively infected with, or recovered from COVID-19. The prospective study material was composed of cDNA or gDNA derived from T cells, B-cell-depleted T cells, or PBMCs. What the work shows at the level of the full study, not this receptor alone: Clinical and demographic metadata were provided uncurated, with the amount varying by source and participant.

TCRbeta CDR3 regions were amplified from genomic DNA by means of the immunoSEQ Assay, a bias-controlled multiplex PCR. Regarding the original processing steps: The number of nucleated cells in each sample was estimated from the amplification of reference gene primers within the assay. To quantify the absolute abundance of each unique TCRbeta CDR3 rearrangement, sequence reads were collapsed and filtered. For each sample, productive Simpson clonality was calculated as the square root of Simpson's diversity index across productive rearrangements. TCRdb re-hosts the immuneACCESS table, in-frame sequences only. Its copies lack some clones; in the studies checked, an unresolved V gene accounts for under half of them, and the cause for the rest is not known. V, J and clone size were drawn from that table, and D and trimming were deduced from the DNA. This sample gives roughly 200,000 clones in total; 89% of them show up just once. Approximately 2.5% of the sample comes from the top ten.

In the prospective study, participants were roughly 18 to 95 years old, resided in 24 geographic areas of the United States, and were enrolled through a virtual design. In the prospective study, cohorts were assigned on the basis of participant-reported clinical history obtained from a screening survey and a study questionnaire. Each participant in the prospective study had whole blood, serum and a nasopharyngeal or oropharyngeal swab collected by mobile phlebotomists. Prospective study participants could optionally give additional blood draws and questionnaires over an approximately 2-month period. Before DNA extraction, prospective study blood samples were shipped either frozen or at room temperature. CDR1 and CDR2, per the germline V gene, are KGHSH and LQKENI. At the junction V is shortened by 4 bases and J by 2 bases; bases outside the gene matches: 12. Its CDR3 holds 17 amino acids, cysteine through phenylalanine. Only the CDR3 region is kept as DNA, spanning 51 bases read in frame from base 1.

The chain was built from TRBV18 and TRBJ2-3; 7 middle bases align to TRBD2. The source is a woman between 40 and 50 years old with acute COVID-19. Sequencing was done on a sample of PBMCs or T cells enriched from blood (not recorded which). The DNA sequence is as follows: TGTGCCAGCTCACAGCTGGCCCTGAGCGGGAACACAGATACGCAGTATTTT. Its product reads: CASSQLALSGNTDTQYF.